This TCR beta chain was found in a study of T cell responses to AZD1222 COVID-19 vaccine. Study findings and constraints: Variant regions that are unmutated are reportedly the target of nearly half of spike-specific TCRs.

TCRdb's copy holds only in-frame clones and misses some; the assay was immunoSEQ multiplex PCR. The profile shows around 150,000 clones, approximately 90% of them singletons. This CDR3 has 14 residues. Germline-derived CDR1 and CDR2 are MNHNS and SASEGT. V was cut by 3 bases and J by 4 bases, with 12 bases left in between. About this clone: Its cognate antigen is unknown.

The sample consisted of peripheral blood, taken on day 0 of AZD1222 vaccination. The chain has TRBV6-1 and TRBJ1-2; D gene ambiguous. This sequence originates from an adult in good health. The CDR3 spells CASSEAGMSYGYTF. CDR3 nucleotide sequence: TGTGCCAGCAGTGAGGCAGGAATGAGCTATGGCTACACCTTC.